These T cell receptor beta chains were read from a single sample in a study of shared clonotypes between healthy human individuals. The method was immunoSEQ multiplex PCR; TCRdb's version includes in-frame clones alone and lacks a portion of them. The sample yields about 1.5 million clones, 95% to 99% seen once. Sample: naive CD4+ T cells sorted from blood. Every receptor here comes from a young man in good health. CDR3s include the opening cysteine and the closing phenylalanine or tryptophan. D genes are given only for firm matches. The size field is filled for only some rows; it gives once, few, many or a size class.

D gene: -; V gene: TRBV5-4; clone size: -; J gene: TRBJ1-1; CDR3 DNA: TGTGCCAGCAGCTTGGGGGGAACAGCTGAAGCTTTCTTT; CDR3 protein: CASSLGGTAEAFF
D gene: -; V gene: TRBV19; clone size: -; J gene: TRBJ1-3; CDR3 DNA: TGTGCCAGTAGTCAGCAAAGAACACGCTCTGGAAACACCATATATTTT; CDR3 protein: CASSQQRTRSGNTIYF
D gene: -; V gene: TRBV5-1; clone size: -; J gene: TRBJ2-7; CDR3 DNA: TGCGCCAGCAGCTTGGTAGCAGAAAACTACGAGCAGTACTTC; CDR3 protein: CASSLVAENYEQYF
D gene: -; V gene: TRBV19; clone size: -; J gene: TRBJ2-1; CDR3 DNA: TGTGCCAGTAGTATATACGGGATCGGCAATGAGCAGTTCTTC; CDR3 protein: CASSIYGIGNEQFF
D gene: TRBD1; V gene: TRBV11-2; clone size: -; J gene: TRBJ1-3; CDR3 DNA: TGTGCCAGCAGCTCACTCACAGGGGGCTCTGGAAACACCATATATTTT; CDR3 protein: CASSSLTGGSGNTIYF
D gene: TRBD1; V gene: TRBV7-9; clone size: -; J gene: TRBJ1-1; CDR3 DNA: TGTGCCAGCAAAGGGACAGCACAGAACACTGAAGCTTTCTTT; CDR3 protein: CASKGTAQNTEAFF
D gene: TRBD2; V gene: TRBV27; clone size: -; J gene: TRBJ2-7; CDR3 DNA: TGTGCCAGCGGGGGGGAGTACGAGCAGTACTTC; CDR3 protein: CASGGEYEQYF
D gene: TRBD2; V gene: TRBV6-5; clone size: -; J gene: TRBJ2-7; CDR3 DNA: TGTGCCAGCAGTAGACTAGCGGGAGGGCGTAACGAGCAGTACTTC; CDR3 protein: CASSRLAGGRNEQYF
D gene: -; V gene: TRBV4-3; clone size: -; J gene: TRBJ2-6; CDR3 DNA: TGCGCCAGCAGGGCTACCGGGGCCAACGTCCTGACTTTC; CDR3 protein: CASRATGANVLTF
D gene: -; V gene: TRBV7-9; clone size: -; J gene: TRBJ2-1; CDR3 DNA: TGTGCCAGCAGCCTACGGGCGGGATCCTACAATGAGCAGTTCTTC; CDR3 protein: CASSLRAGSYNEQFF
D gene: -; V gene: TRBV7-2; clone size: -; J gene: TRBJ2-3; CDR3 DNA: TGTGCCAGCAGCTTAGGGATCAGCTGGGCCACAGATACGCAGTATTTT; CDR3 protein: CASSLGISWATDTQYF
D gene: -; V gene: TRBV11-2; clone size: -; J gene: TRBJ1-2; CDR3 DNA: TGTGCCAGCAGCTTGGAGGGGCACAGTAGTAACTATGGCTACACCTTC; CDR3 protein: CASSLEGHSSNYGYTF
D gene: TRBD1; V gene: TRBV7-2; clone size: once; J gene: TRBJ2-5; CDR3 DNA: TGTGCCAGCAGCCGAGGACAGGGGGGGCAGACCCAGTACTTC; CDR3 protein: CASSRGQGGQTQYF
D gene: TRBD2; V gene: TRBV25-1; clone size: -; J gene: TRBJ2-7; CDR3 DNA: TGTGCCAGCAGTTCAAAGCGGGAGGGCCGGTACGAGCAGTACTTC; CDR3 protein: CASSSKREGRYEQYF
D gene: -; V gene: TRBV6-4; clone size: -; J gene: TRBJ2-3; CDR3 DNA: TGTGCCAGCAGTGTCGGGCCTTCGGGGGCAGATACGCAGTATTTT; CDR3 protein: CASSVGPSGADTQYF
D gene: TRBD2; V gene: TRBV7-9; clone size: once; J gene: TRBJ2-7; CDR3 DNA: TGTGCCAGCAGCTCGAGGGACTATTCCTACGAGCAGTACTTC; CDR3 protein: CASSSRDYSYEQYF
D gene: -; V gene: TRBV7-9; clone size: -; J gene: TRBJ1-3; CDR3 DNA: TGTGCCAGCAGCTTCCCGGGCCCGGGCTCTGGAAACACCATATATTTT; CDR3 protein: CASSFPGPGSGNTIYF
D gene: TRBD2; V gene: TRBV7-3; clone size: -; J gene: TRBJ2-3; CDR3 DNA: TGTGCCAGCAGCCTTCCGGGAGGACCCACAGATACGCAGTATTTT; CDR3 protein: CASSLPGGPTDTQYF
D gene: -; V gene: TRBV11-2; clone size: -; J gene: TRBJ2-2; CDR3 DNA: TGTGCCAGCATCAGAGGGTCCCCGAACACCGGGGAGCTGTTTTTT; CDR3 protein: CASIRGSPNTGELFF
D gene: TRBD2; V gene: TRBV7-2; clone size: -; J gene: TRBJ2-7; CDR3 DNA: TGTGCCAGCAGCTCCAGACTAGCGGGAGGGGGCGAGCAGTACTTC; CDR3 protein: CASSSRLAGGGEQYF
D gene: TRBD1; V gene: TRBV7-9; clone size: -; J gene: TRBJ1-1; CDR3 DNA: TGTGCCAGCAGCCGGAACAGGGGAGAAGCTGAAGCTTTCTTT; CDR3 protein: CASSRNRGEAEAFF
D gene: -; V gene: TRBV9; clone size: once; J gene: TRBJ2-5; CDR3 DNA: TGTGCCAGCAGCGTTATGCCCCGAGAGACCCAGTACTTC; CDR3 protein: CASSVMPRETQYF
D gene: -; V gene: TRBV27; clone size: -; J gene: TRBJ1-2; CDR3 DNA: TGTGCCAGCAGTTTGGATGCCGTGAGCTATGGCTACACCTTC; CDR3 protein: CASSLDAVSYGYTF
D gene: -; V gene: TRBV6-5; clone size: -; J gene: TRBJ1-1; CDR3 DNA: TGTGCCAGCAGTCTATCGGACACGAACACTGAAGCTTTCTTT; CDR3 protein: CASSLSDTNTEAFF
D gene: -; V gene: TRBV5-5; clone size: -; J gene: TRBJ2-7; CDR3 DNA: TGTGCCAGCAGCTTAGGGCTAAACTCCTACGAGCAGTACTTC; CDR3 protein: CASSLGLNSYEQYF
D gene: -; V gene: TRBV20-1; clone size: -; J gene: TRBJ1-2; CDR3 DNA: TGCAGTGCGTTAGGGACGTATGGCTACACCTTC; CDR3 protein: CSALGTYGYTF
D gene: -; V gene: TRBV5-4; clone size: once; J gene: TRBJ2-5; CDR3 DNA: TGTGCCAGCAGCTTATTCGGGGAAGAGACCCAGTACTTC; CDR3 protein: CASSLFGEETQYF
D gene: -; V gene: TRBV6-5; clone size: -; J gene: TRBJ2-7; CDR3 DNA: TGTGCCAGCAGTTACAGGGCAGGTTGGGACGAGCAGTACTTC; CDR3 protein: CASSYRAGWDEQYF
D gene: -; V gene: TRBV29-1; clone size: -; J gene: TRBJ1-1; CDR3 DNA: TGCAGCGTTGTGGATTGGGCGAACACTGAAGCTTTCTTT; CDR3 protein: CSVVDWANTEAFF
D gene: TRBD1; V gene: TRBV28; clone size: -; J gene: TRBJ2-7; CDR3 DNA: TGTGCCAGCAGTGGCGGGCCGGGACAGGGACCCTCCTACGAGCAGTACTTC; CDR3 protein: CASSGGPGQGPSYEQYF